This T cell receptor (beta chain) was recovered during a study of shared clonotypes between healthy human individuals (dated by TCRdb to the early 2020s). Broadly, across the study: The cohort comprised two women and a few men aged 18 to 49 years. Each donor's leukapheresis produced roughly between roughly 0.85 and 9.5 billion PBMCs. For each donor, three plates each were used for CD4 naive and CD4 memory, two plates were used for CD8 naive, and one plate was used for CD8 memory. To estimate repertoire size and how much clonotypes are shared between individuals, the study performed deep sequencing of blood TCR repertoires from roughly five healthy adults. To increase sequencing depth and limit assay-specific biases, different laboratories used diverse techniques to prepare libraries and sequence TCR repertoires. Paper-wide results and their limitations: The genetic and exposure-history diversity represented was limited by the small number of donors. Compared with non-shared clonotypes, clonotypes shared by all four sorted-subset donors had higher generation probabilities. Sharing across several donors was observed for roughly 5% of naive CD4, around 3.5% of naive CD8, 2.3% of memory CD4, and around 0.42% of memory CD8 clonotypes. Even with the large sequencing depth, rarefaction of the sorted-subset datasets indicated that sequencing was incomplete. Sampling was limited to blood, and TCR repertoires in tissue likely differ from TCR repertoires in blood. Pairwise subsampling led to the expectation that sequencing depth would affect the degree of clonotype sharing among donors. Estimated clonotype richness was generally larger for naive than for memory subsets.

Healthy HIV-negative adults with no recently reported acute infections or vaccinations were included as donors. Only Caucasian adults living in Nashville, Tennessee, USA were represented among the donors. CD4+ T cells were enriched by magnetic negative selection, after which naive cells were positively selected on CD45RA and the negative fraction was taken as the memory subset. After blood collection by leukapheresis, PBMCs were isolated using Ficoll-Histopaque density gradient centrifugation and then cryopreserved in the vapor phase of liquid nitrogen. Purity and quantity of every magnetically sorted T cell population were checked by analytical flow cytometry. Each sorted fraction had its genomic DNA isolated and then quantified by UV absorbance on a Nanodrop 2000c. In regard to this clone: What this receptor recognizes is not known. There are no base qualities to consult, and no much larger clone falls within one base.

The germline V gene sets CDR1 to SNHLY and CDR2 to FYNNEI. V is pared back by 8 bases and J by 0 bases, with 11 bases lying between the germline termini. The CDR3 runs 13 residues from the cysteine to the phenylalanine. Only the CDR3 part of the read is kept: 39 bases, read in frame from the first base. Using the deep immunoSEQ assay, multiplex PCR amplified TCR CDR3 regions from genomic DNA. Genomic DNA extracted from each cell subset was distributed evenly over all wells of several immunoSEQ 96-well plates, and each plate served as one replicate. For sorted subsets, around 200 ng genomic DNA, equal to approximately 30,000 T cell genomes, was loaded into each replicate PCR. The purified libraries were quantified using a Qubit 3.0 fluorometer, sized with a Bioanalyzer 2100, and then quantified again using the KAPA Library Quantification kit. Each immunoSEQ 96-well plate was sequenced on its own single-read 150-cycle Illumina NextSeq 550 flow cell. Per the original workflow: Because the immunoSEQ output held only junctional sequences and lacked quality scores, the filtering could not match the filtering applied to full-length reads. Sequences were annotated with PyIR, a Python wrapper for IgBLAST v1.9, and V/J genes and CDR3 were assigned using IMGT germline references. Any read was removed if the V/J assignment was weak (E-value above 1e-6), the CDR3 was missing, or the read contained stop codons, out-of-frame junctions, or ambiguous translated residues. V3J clonotypes were defined as sequences sharing the same inferred V gene, J gene, and CDR3 amino acid sequence. The percentage overlap between two repertoires was calculated by dividing the number of shared unique clonotypes by the size of the smaller repertoire. Repertoire richness was assessed with RTK rarefaction, the Chao1 estimator, and Recon v2.1 estimates of unobserved clonotypes. Generation probabilities for all TCRbeta clonotypes obtained by the gDNA method from four donors were computed using OLGA. This immuneACCESS table, as held by TCRdb, lists in-frame sequences with V and J called but not all clones. Of the missing ones, under half trace to an unresolved V gene in checked studies; the others have no known cause. V and J calls and clone size are as listed in that table; D and trimming were resolved from the DNA. This sample lists 150,000 to 200,000 clones; over 85% were detected once. More than 0.065% of the sample lies in the top ten.

The sequenced sample was naive CD4+ T cells sorted from blood. The intended sense of this specimen's cell subset or site label: CD45RA+ positively selected. This chain is built from TRBV2 and TRBJ2-7; a weak D assignment points to TRBD2 (6 bases agree). This TCR was sampled from a young woman in good health. The CDR3 corresponds to CASGAGPSYEQYF. In nucleotide form, the sequence is TGTGCCAGCGGGGCGGGACCCTCCTACGAGCAGTACTTC.